The entry below gives a single T cell receptor (beta chain) sequence along with its context. Its specificity is not known. This sample was included in a study of cytomegalovirus exposure and HLA in healthy donors. The study, taken as a whole, reports: Analysis was performed later, and it showed HLA-associated TCR beta chains to be more clonally expanded than equally common others. Donors were assumed by presence/absence analyses to have roughly uniform sequencing depth.

The primer mix had 60 Vbeta and 13 Jbeta primers. This table comes from immunoSEQ multiplex PCR, and its TCRdb copy is limited to in-frame clones, with some not included. The sample shows 50,000 to 70,000 clones, 62% of them seen only once. The V gene's germline CDR1 is SGHDN and CDR2 FVKESK. The CDR3 has 16 residues. V dropped 2 bases and J dropped 3 bases, with 16 bases sitting between them. V usage is TRBV14 and J usage is TRBJ1-1; tentatively, D is TRBD1 (6 bases). The clonotype comes from a young man in good health and CMV-seronegative. Sequencing was performed on PBMCs. The CDR3 region has the DNA TGTGCCAGCAGCCAATTACTACCAGGGGCTGACACTGAAGCTTTCTTT. It is translated as CASSQLLPGADTEAFF.